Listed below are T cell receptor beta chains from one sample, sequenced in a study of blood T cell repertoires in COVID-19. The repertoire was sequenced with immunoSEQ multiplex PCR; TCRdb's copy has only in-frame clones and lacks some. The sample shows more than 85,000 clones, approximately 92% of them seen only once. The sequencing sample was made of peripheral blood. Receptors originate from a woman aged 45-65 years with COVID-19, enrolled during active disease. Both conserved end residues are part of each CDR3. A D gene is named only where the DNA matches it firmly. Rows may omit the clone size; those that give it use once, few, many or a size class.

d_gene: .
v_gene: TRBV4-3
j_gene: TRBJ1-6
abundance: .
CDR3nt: TGCGCCAGCAGCCAAGTCCTCTCGTGGCAGGGGCTTTCACCCCTCCACTTT
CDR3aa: CASSQVLSWQGLSPLHF

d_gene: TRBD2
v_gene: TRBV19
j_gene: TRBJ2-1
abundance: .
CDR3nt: TGTGCCAGTAGCACCGGGACTAGCGGAACCAATGAGCAGTTCTTC
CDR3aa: CASSTGTSGTNEQFF

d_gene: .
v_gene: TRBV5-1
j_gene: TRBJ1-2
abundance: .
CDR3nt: TGCGCCAGCAGCCCTAACAGGGATGGCTATGGCTACACCTTC
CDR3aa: CASSPNRDGYGYTF

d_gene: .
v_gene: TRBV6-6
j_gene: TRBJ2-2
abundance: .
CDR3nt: TGTGCCAGCAGTTATGGACAGTTTGGGTCTGGGGAGCTGTTTTTT
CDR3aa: CASSYGQFGSGELFF

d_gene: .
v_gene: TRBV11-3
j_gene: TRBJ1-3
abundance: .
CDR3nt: TGTGCCAGCAGCGCACCTGGGGGGGCGCAAAGAAACACCATATATTTT
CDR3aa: CASSAPGGAQRNTIYF

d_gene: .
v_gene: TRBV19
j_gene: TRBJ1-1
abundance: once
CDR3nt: TGTGCCAGTAGTATAGAAAGACAGACCTTGAACACTGAAGCTTTCTTT
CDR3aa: CASSIERQTLNTEAFF

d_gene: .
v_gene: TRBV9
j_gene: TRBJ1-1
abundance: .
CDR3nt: TGTGCCAGCAGCGTCGGGGACACTGAAGCTTTCTTT
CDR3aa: CASSVGDTEAFF

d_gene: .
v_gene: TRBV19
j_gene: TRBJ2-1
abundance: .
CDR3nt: TGTGCCAGTAGTATAAGCTCCTCCTACAATGAGCAGTTCTTC
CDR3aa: CASSISSSYNEQFF

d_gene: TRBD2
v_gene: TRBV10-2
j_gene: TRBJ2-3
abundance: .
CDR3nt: TGCGCCAGCAGTGAGGCCGGACTAGCGGGGCCAGATACGCAGTATTTT
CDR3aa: CASSEAGLAGPDTQYF

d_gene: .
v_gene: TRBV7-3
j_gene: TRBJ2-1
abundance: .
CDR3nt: TGTGCCAGCAGCTTAACGAACGGGGTACTACAGTTCTTC
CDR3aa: CASSLTNGVLQFF

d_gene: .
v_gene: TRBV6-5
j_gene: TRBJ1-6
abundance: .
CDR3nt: TGTGCCAGCGCGGAAAGCTCCTATAATTCACCCCTCCACTTT
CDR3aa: CASAESSYNSPLHF

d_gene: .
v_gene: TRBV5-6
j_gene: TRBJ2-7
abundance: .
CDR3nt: TGTGCCAGCACTTCCGCGTACGAGCAGTACTTC
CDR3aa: CASTSAYEQYF

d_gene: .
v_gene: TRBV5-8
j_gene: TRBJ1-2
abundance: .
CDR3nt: TGTGCCAGCAGCTTGGACAGGGACTATGGCTACACCTTC
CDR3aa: CASSLDRDYGYTF

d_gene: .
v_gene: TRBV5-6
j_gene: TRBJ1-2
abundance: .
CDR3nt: TGTGCCAGCAGCTTGAGGGTATCAGGGATGGTAATTGGCTACACCTTC
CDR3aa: CASSLRVSGMVIGYTF

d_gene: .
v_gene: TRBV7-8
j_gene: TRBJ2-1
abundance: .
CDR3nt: TGTGCCAGCAGCTTAGAGGTAGCGAGGAAGTTCTTC
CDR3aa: CASSLEVARKFF

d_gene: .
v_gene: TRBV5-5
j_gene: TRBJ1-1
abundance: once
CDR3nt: TGTGCCAGCAGCTTGGACGTGGGCGTGGATTTGACTGAAGCTTTCTTT
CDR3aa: CASSLDVGVDLTEAFF

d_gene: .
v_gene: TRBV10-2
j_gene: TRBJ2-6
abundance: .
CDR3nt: TGCGCCAGCAGTGGTGCCGGTACTGCCTCTGGGGCCAACGTCCTGACTTTC
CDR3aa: CASSGAGTASGANVLTF

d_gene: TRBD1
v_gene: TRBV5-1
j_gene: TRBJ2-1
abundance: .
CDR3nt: TGCGCCAGCAGCCCGAACACAGGGGGCAACCTCTTC
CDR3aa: CASSPNTGGNLF

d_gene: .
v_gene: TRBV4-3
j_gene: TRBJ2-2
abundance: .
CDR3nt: TGCGCCAGCAGCCTAGGGGCAGGGTACACCGGGGAGCTGTTTTTT
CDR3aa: CASSLGAGYTGELFF

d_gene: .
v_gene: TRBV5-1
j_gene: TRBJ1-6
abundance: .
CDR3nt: TGCGCCAGCAGCTTGAGTACAGGGAGGGAATCACCCCTCCACTTT
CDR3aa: CASSLSTGRESPLHF

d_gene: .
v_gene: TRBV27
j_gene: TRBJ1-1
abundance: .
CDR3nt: TGTGCCAGCAGTTGGACAGTTAACACTGAAGCTTTCTTT
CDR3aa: CASSWTVNTEAFF

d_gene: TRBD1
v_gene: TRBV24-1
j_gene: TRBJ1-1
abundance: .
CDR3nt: TGTGCCACCTCAGGGGGCTTGTTGACTGAAGCTTTCTTT
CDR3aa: CATSGGLLTEAFF

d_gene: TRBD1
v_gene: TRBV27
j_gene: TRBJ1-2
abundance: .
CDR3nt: TGTGCCAGCAGTTCCTCTCTAGGTAGACAGGGAGATGGCTACACCTTC
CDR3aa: CASSSSLGRQGDGYTF

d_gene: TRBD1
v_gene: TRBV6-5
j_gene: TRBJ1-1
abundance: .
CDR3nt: TGTGCCAGCAGACGCGGACAGGGGGCTTCTGAAGCTTTCTTT
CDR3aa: CASRRGQGASEAFF

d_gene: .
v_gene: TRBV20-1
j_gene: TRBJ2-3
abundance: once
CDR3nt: TGCAGTGCAACCAGTCCCGATACGCAGTATTTT
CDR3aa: CSATSPDTQYF

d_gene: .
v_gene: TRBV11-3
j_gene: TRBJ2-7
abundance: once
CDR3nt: TGTGCCAGCGGGACACCCTCGAGCTACGAGCAGTACTTC
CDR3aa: CASGTPSSYEQYF

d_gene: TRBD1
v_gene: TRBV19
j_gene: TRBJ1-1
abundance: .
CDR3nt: TGTGCCAGTAGTTTAGGGGGCTCCACTGAAGCTTTCTTT
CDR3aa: CASSLGGSTEAFF

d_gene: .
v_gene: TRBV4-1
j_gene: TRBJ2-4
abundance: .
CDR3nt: TGCGCCAGCAGCCCGACGCCCGGAGTCAAAAACATTCAGTACTTC
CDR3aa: CASSPTPGVKNIQYF

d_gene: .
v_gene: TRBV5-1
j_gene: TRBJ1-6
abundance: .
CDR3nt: TGCGCCAGCAGCTTGAAGAGCTCCTATAATTCACCCCTCCACTTT
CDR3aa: CASSLKSSYNSPLHF

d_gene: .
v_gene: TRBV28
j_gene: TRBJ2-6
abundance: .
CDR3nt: TGTGCCAGCACGGGCGTCCTTAGGGGGAGGGCCAACGTCCTGACTTTC
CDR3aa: CASTGVLRGRANVLTF

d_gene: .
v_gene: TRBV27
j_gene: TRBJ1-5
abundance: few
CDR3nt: TGTGCCAGCAGTTCGGGAGGGTTGTATCAGCCCCAGCATTTT
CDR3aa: CASSSGGLYQPQHF

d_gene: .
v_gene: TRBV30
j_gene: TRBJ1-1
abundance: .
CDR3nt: TGTGCCTGGACAGGGCAGACTAACACTGAAGCTTTCTTT
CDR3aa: CAWTGQTNTEAFF

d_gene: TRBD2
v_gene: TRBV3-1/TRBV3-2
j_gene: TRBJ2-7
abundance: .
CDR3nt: TGTGCCAGCAGCCCCTCGGGCGGGGGGTGCTCCTACGAGCAGTACTTC
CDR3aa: CASSPSGGGCSYEQYF

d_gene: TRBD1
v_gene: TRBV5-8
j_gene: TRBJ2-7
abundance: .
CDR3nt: TGTGCCAGCAGCCAGGACAGGGCCGAGCAGTACTTC
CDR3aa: CASSQDRAEQYF

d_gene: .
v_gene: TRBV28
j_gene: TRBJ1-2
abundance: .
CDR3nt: TGTGCCAGCAGTTTAAACCGGGGATCCTATGGCTACACCTTC
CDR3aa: CASSLNRGSYGYTF

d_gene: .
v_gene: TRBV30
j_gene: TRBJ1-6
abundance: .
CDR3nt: TGTGCCGGGGGGGGTGCCTATAATTCACCCCTCCACTTT
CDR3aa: CAGGGAYNSPLHF

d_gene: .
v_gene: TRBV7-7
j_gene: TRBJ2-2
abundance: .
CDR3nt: TGTGCCAGCAATGAGGGAGTTGGCACCGGGGAGCTGTTTTTT
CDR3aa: CASNEGVGTGELFF

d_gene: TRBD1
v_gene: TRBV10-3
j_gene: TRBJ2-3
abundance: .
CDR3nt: TGTGCCATCAGTATCGACAGGGGTTCACGTAATACGCAGTATTTT
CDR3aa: CAISIDRGSRNTQYF

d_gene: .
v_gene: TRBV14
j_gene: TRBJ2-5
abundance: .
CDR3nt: TGTGCCAGCAGCCGGAGGGTGGGTCTAGCCGTGATGGAGACCCAGTACTTC
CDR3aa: CASSRRVGLAVMETQYF

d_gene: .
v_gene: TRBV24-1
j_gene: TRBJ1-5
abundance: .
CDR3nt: TGTGCCACCCGCGGGAAGGGTGCGGGTCAGCCCCAGCATTTT
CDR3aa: CATRGKGAGQPQHF

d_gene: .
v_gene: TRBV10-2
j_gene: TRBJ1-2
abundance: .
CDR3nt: TGCGCCAGCACCTCGGACAGAGCCTATGGCTACACCTTC
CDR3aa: CASTSDRAYGYTF

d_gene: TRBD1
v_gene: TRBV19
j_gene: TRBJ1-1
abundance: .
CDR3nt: TGTGCCAGCACTTGGGGACAGTCCATTCAAGCTTTCTTT
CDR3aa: CASTWGQSIQAFF

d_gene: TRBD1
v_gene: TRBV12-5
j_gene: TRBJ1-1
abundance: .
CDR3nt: TGTGCTAGTGGTCAAGACAGGGGGAGCACTGAAGCTTTCTTT
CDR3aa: CASGQDRGSTEAFF

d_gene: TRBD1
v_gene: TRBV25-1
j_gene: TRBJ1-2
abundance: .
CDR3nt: TGTGCCAGCAGTGGAACAGGGGCAAGATCTTTTTTACTTACGGGCTACACCTTC
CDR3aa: CASSGTGARSFLLTGYTF

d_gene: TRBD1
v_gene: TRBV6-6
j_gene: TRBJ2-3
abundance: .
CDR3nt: TGTGCCAGCAGTCCGAACAGGGGCCCAGATACGCAGTATTTT
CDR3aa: CASSPNRGPDTQYF

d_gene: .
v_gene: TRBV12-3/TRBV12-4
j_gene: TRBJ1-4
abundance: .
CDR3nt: TGTGCCAGCAGTTTGGAGGAAAAACTGTTTTTT
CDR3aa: CASSLEEKLFF

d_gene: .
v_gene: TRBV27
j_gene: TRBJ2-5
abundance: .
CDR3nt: TGTGCCAGCAGTTTATACGGAGGGGAGACCCAGTACTTC
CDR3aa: CASSLYGGETQYF

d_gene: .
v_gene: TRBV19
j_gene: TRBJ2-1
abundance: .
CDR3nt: TGTGCCAGTAGTACCGTTTACAATGAGCAGTTCTTC
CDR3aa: CASSTVYNEQFF